This T cell receptor beta chain was documented in a study of cytomegalovirus exposure and HLA in healthy donors. A few counts support this clone. Trimming took 1 base from V and 6 from J, leaving 4 bases between them. Germline loops: CDR1 DFQATT, CDR2 SNEGSKA (reference sequence). The CDR3 runs to 11 residues. Both 60 Vbeta primers and 13 Jbeta primers went into the PCR. Here immunoSEQ multiplex PCR was the method, and the copy in TCRdb shows in-frame clones only, minus some. This table has under 200,000 clones, roughly 77% appearing once. Healthy individuals who donated bone marrow served as the donors.

The V gene is TRBV20-1, the J gene TRBJ2-1; D is ambiguous. Sequenced input: PBMCs. This receptor was identified in a male donor in good health and CMV-seronegative. DNA of the CDR3: TGCAGTGCTAGAGCCCTCAATGAGCAGTTCTTC. The encoded protein is CSARALNEQFF.